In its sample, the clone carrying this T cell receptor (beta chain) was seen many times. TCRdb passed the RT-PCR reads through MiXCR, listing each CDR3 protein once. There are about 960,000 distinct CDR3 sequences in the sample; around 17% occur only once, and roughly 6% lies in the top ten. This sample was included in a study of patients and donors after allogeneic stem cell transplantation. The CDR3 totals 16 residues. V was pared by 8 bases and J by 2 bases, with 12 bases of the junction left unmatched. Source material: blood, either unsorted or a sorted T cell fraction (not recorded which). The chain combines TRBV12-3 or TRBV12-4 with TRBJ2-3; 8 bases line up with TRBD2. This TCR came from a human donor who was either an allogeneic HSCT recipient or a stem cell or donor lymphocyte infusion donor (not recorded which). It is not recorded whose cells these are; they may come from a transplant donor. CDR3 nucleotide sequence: TGTGCCAGCTCCGGCGAAAAGCGGGGGTACACAGATACGCAGTATTTT. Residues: CASSGEKRGYTDTQYF.